This entry concerns a single T cell receptor beta chain. This CDR3 comprises 13 residues. The ends were cut back, 4 bases at V and 3 bases at J, with 10 bases in the middle. Germline V gene sequence: CDR1 MNHNS, CDR2 SASEGT. These data come from a study of T cell changes during pregnancy in multiple sclerosis. Produced via immunoSEQ multiplex PCR; TCRdb's table is partial and in-frame only. The sample has 35,000 to 55,000 clones, 85% to 95% seen once. The sample in question was CD4+ T cells from peripheral blood mononuclear cells, obtained in the third trimester of pregnancy. This chain uses TRBV6-1 with TRBJ2-7; D may be TRBD2 (6 bases). The sequence was obtained from a female donor with multiple sclerosis, enrolled in a pregnancy study. The CDR3 loop reads CASSGDLGYEQYF. The CDR3 nucleotides are TGTGCCAGCAGTGGGGACTTGGGCTACGAGCAGTACTTC.